This TCR beta chain was recorded in a study of chemoradiotherapy in HPV16-positive cancers. Samples were taken several times over chemoradiotherapy. In its sample, this clone was seen once. The antigen is unknown. Losses at the gene ends were 4 bases for V and 4 bases for J; bases not matched to a gene: 7. The V gene's germline CDR1 is SGHRS and CDR2 YFSETQ. The CDR3 contains 14 residues. Sequenced by immunoSEQ multiplex PCR; TCRdb stores in-frame clones only, minus some. Of over 20,000 clones listed, about 88% are singletons. Study findings and constraints: Non-HPV-specific T cells did not expand in tumors during treatment, whereas candidate HPV-specific clones and E7-related motifs did. Only two HPV16-positive patients supplied the functional HPV-specificity definition.

The TCR comes from a human donor with HPV-associated anogenital cancer. V and J are TRBV5-1 and TRBJ2-5, with 7 bases fitting TRBD1. The specimen comprised blood, sampled from a patient who underwent chemoradiotherapy. CDR3 in amino acids: CASSEINRGETQYF. CDR3 coding DNA: TGCGCCAGCAGCGAAATTAACAGGGGAGAGACCCAGTACTTC. Looking up the rest from reference TRBV5-1 and TRBJ2-5 gives the full variable domain: KAGVTQTPRYLIKTRGQQVTLSCSPISGHRSVSWYQQTPGQGLQFLFEYFSETQRNKGNFPGRFSGRQFSNSRSEMNVSTLELGDSALYLCASSEINRGETQYFGPGTRLLVL.